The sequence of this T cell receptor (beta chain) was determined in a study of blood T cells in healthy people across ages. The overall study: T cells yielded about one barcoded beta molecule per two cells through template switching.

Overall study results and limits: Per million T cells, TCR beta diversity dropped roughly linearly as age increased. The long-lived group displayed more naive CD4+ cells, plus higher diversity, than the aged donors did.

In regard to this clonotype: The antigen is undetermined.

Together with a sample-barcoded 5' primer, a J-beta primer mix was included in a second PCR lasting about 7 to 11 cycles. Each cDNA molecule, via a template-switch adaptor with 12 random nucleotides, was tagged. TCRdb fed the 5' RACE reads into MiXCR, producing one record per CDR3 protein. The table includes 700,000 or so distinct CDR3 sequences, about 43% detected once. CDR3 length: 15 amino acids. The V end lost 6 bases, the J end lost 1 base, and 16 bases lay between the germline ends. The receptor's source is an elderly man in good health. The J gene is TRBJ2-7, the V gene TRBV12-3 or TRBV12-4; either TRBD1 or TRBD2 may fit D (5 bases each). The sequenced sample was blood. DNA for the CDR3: TGTGCCAGCAGGAACGGGACCGGCGTATCCTACGAGCAGTACTTC. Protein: CASRNGTGVSYEQYF.